One and the same sample provided the 9 T cell receptor beta chains below, sequenced in a study of blood T cell repertoires in COVID-19 (dated by TCRdb to about 2020). Receptors were amplified or captured by the immunoSEQ multiplex PCR assay. Not all clones reach the TCRdb copy of this immuneACCESS table, which keeps in-frame sequences only. Checked studies attribute under half of the gap to unresolved V genes and leave the rest unexplained. The table for this sample lists around 130,000 clones; just over 75% of them were counted only once. The ten largest account for roughly a tenth of the sample. The sequenced material came from peripheral blood. These receptors were collected from a human donor in a cohort sampled during active COVID-19.

V usage is TRBV11-2 and J usage is TRBJ2-7; unclear D gene. The CDR3 is 11 residues long. V gave up 2 bases and J gave up 4 bases, with 3 bases separating them. Germline lookup yields CDR1 SGHAT and CDR2 FQNNGV. As DNA, the CDR3 is TGTGCCAGCAGCTTATATTACGAGCAGTACTTC. This encodes CASSLYYEQYF.

This chain connects TRBV6-7 to TRBJ2-7; a weak D match, TRBD2 (5 bases). TRBV6-7 is reported as an ORF; its role is uncertain. V gave up 2 bases and J gave up 7 bases, with 9 bases separating them. The CDR3 has 12 residues. The DNA of the CDR3 is TGTGCCAGCAGTTACCGGCCGGGAGAGCAGTACTTC. This encodes CASSYRPGEQYF.

The chain recombines TRBV6-5 with TRBJ1-2; TRBD1 is a possible D gene (6 bases). This CDR3 region has 15 residues. Germline CDR1 MNHEY, CDR2 SVGAGI. V was clipped by 5 bases and J by 3 bases, with 16 bases between them. The CDR3 protein is CASSRRGGIDYGYTF. For the CDR3, the DNA is TGTGCCAGCAGTAGGCGAGGGGGTATAGACTATGGCTACACCTTC.

V gene TRBV9 combines with J gene TRBJ2-5; 8 positions agree with TRBD1. Germline V gene data show CDR1 as SGDLS and CDR2 as YYNGEE. V shed 0 bases and J 5 bases; nucleotides not matched to a gene: 12. This CDR3 has 17 residues. The CDR3 DNA reads as TGTGCCAGCAGCGTAGCTAGTCCAGGGGGCGTAAGGGAGACCCAGTACTTC. Amino acid sequence: CASSVASPGGVRETQYF.

V and J are TRBV29-1 and TRBJ2-1; D is possibly TRBD2 (6 bases). This CDR3 is 14 amino acids long. Germline loops: CDR1 SQVTM, CDR2 ANQGSEA. V gave up 2 bases and J gave up 4 bases, with 12 bases separating them. CDR3 sequence: CSVEMGAGYNEQFF. CDR3 bases: TGCAGCGTTGAAATGGGAGCGGGTTACAATGAGCAGTTCTTC.

The V and J genes are TRBV11-2 and TRBJ1-4, with a tentative D call TRBD1 (6 bases). This CDR3 has 15 residues. Trimming took off 5 bases at V and 0 bases at J, with 10 bases between the two ends. In germline, CDR1 is SGHAT, CDR2 FQNNGV. CDR3 sequence: CASSPGQSTNEKLFF. The CDR3 bases are TGTGCCAGCAGCCCCGGACAGTCAACTAATGAAAAACTGTTTTTT. The full variable domain, its missing parts supplied by reference TRBV11-2 and TRBJ1-4, is EAGVAQSPRYKIIEKRQSVAFWCNPISGHATLYWYQQILGQGPKLLIQFQNNGVVDDSQLPKDRFSAERLKGVDSTLKIQPAKLEDSAVYLCASSPGQSTNEKLFFGSGTQLSVL.

The chain couples TRBV11-2 to TRBJ1-1; D uncertain. The CDR3 is made up of 16 amino acids. Deletions cut 5 bases from V and 1 base from J, with 17 bases between. Germline CDR1 SGHAT, CDR2 FQNNGV. The CDR3 region is CASSRGRGRQNTEAFF. The CDR3 DNA is TGTGCCAGCAGCCGTGGTCGTGGGAGACAGAACACTGAAGCTTTCTTT.

The V gene is TRBV18, the J gene TRBJ1-4, with 9 bases identical to TRBD1. In germline, CDR1 is KGHSH, CDR2 LQKENI. This CDR3 region has 17 residues. The V segment lost 3 bases and the J segment 5 bases; nucleotides outside the gene matches: 10. CDR3 DNA: TGTGCCAGCTCACCTGCCCCCCCGGGACAGGGAAATGAAAAACTGTTTTTT. Residues: CASSPAPPGQGNEKLFF. Full variable domain (missing parts from reference TRBV18 and TRBJ1-4): NAGVMQNPRHLVRRRGQEARLRCSPMKGHSHVYWYRQLPEEGLKFMVYLQKENIIDESGMPKERFSAEFPKEGPSILRIQQVVRGDSAAYFCASSPAPPGQGNEKLFFGSGTQLSVL.

CDR3 bases: TGTGCCAGCAGAACGCCTAGACTAGCGGGGTTGGAGCAGTTCTTC. Amino acids: CASRTPRLAGLEQFF. The chain employs TRBV6-5 and TRBJ2-1; TRBD2 aligns across 11 bases. V was pared by 6 bases and J by 10 bases, with 11 bases of the junction left unmatched. Germline CDR1 reads MNHEY; CDR2 reads SVGAGI. The CDR3 has 15 residues.